The text below deals with one TCR beta chain. What it binds is unknown. This record belongs to a study of T cells expressing NK-cell markers. Study details: Sequenced donors, eight in total, included seven who were HCMV-seropositive and one who was seronegative.

From its re-call of the 5' RACE reads, TCRdb lists each CDR3 protein once, without DNA. Its listing shows about 550,000 distinct CDR3 sequences. Overall study findings and caveats: Certain NKG2C+ T cell clones were expanded, and their HCMV specificity remained unclear.

The TCR comes from a man younger than 30 in good health. The material sequenced was blood T cells: a sorted CD56 or NKG2C T cell subset, CD4+ or CD8+ T cells, or bulk PBMC T cells (not recorded which).

The chain's CDR3 is CSVRSGKMNTEAFF. The chain employs TRBV29-1 and TRBJ1-1. The germline gives CDR1 SQVTM, CDR2 ANQGSEA. The CDR3 is made up of 14 amino acids.